The 20 T cell receptor beta chains in this list originate from one sample, sequenced in a study of blood T cell repertoires in COVID-19. Sequencing used immunoSEQ multiplex PCR; TCRdb keeps in-frame clones, though not all of them. Among about 140,000 clones listed, around 83% were seen once. The sample comprised peripheral blood. The source is a man aged 60 to 69 with active or convalescent COVID-19.

The chain joins TRBV7-2 to TRBJ2-7; TRBD1 agrees at 8 bases. Germline lookup yields CDR1 SGHTA and CDR2 FQGNSA. Losses at the gene ends were 3 bases for V and 3 bases for J; bases not matched to a gene: 1. The CDR3 runs 13 residues. The CDR3 nucleotides are TGTGCCAGCAGCTTGGGGACAGGCTACGAGCAGTACGTC. This translates into CASSLGTGYEQYV.

This clone has only a few counts. The chain recombines TRBV18 with TRBJ2-2, with D possibly matching TRBD2 (6 bases). Germline V lookup: CDR1 KGHSH, CDR2 LQKENI. This CDR3 has 15 residues. Trimming cost V 3 bases and J 3 bases, with 11 bases left between them. The CDR3: CASSPLTGDTGELFF. CDR3 sequence (DNA): TGTGCCAGCTCACCTTTGACGGGGGACACCGGGGAGCTGTTTTTT.

This clone was seen a single time. The chain combines TRBV7-9 with TRBJ1-2; 10 bases fit TRBD1. J gave up 10 bases and V 4 bases, and 6 bases lay outside the gene matches. The CDR3 loop spans 13 amino acids. Germline V lookup: CDR1 SEHNR, CDR2 FQNEAQ (reference sequence). The CDR3 sequence: CASSWDRGKDYTF. Written as DNA, the CDR3 is TGTGCCAGCAGCTGGGACAGGGGTAAGGACTACACCTTC.

This chain links TRBV2 with TRBJ2-3, with 10 bases matching TRBD2. The CDR3 runs to 14 residues. The germline V gene encodes CDR1 SNHLY and CDR2 FYNNEI. V trimming: 5 bases; J trimming: 2 bases; junction bases outside the gene matches: 1. The CDR3 DNA reads as TGTGCCAGCAGTACTAGCGGGGACACAGATACGCAGTATTTT. Translated: CASSTSGDTDTQYF.

This clone was detected only a few times. This chain links TRBV19 with TRBJ1-6, with 9 bases identical to TRBD1. This CDR3 contains 13 residues. Germline CDR1 is LNHDA and CDR2 is SQIVND (reference sequence). The junction had 4 bases not matched to a gene; V was cut back by 8 bases and J by 8 bases. The CDR3 DNA reads as TGTGCCAGTGGGGGACAGGGCTATTCACCCCTCCACTTT. Residues: CASGGQGYSPLHF. The full variable domain, in which reference TRBV19 and TRBJ1-6 provide the parts outside the CDR3, is DGGITQSPKYLFRKEGQNVTLSCEQNLNHDAMYWYRQDPGQGLRLIYYSQIVNDFQKGDIAEGYSVSREKKESFPLTVTSAQKNPTAFYLCASGGQGYSPLHFGNGTRLTVT.

J is TRBJ1-5 and V is TRBV16; D is unclear. Germline V gene lookup returns CDR1 KGHSY and CDR2 FQNENV. The CDR3 runs to 15 residues. Trimming left V 2 bases short and J 6 bases short, with 14 bases between. The CDR3 DNA is TGTGCCAGCAGCCAAAGAGGGTTTGGTAGTCAGCCCCAGCATTTT. Its protein is CASSQRGFGSQPQHF.

The chain employs TRBV7-2 and TRBJ1-1; 7 bases match TRBD1. Germline loops: CDR1 SGHTA, CDR2 FQGNSA. The CDR3 covers 15 residues. V lost 4 bases, J lost 1 base, and 6 bases stayed unmatched. The DNA of the CDR3 is TGTGCCAGCAGCTATAACAGGGGACAGAACACTGAAGCTTTCTTT. Translated, it gives CASSYNRGQNTEAFF. The complete variable domain, with remaining parts taken from reference TRBV7-2 and TRBJ1-1, reads GAGVSQSPSNKVTEKGKDVELRCDPISGHTALYWYRQSLGQGLEFLIYFQGNSAPDKSGLPSDRFSAERTGGSVSTLTIQRTQQEDSAVYLCASSYNRGQNTEAFFGQGTRLTVV.

This chain joins TRBV2 and TRBJ2-3, with 11 bases fitting TRBD2. The CDR3 covers 13 residues. With V trimmed by 10 bases and J by 5 bases, 5 bases remained unmatched. Germline V gene lookup returns CDR1 SNHLY and CDR2 FYNNEI. In DNA, the CDR3 is TGTGCCATACTAGCGGGGGTTGGAGATACGCAGTATTTT. It is translated as CAILAGVGDTQYF.

CDR3 region: CASSQDRALQETQYF. The CDR3 DNA follows: TGTGCCAGCAGTCAGGACAGGGCTTTACAAGAGACCCAGTACTTC. The genes are TRBV6-2 or TRBV6-3 and TRBJ2-5, with TRBD1 identical over 8 bases. Germline values: CDR1 MNHEY, CDR2 SVGEGT. The CDR3 contains 15 residues. Trimming cost V 5 bases and J 2 bases; bases outside gene matches: 7.

This clone was seen more than once but under ten times. This chain joins TRBV5-1 and TRBJ2-5, with D perhaps TRBD2 (5 bases). Deletions cut 1 base from V and 5 bases from J, with 15 bases between. Germline CDR1 reads SGHRS; CDR2 reads YFSETQ. The CDR3 totals 15 residues. CDR3 DNA: TGCGCCAGCAGCTTGTCACTGGGAAGAGGGGAGACCCAGTACTTC. Amino acids: CASSLSLGRGETQYF. Looking up the rest from reference TRBV5-1 and TRBJ2-5 gives the full variable domain: KAGVTQTPRYLIKTRGQQVTLSCSPISGHRSVSWYQQTPGQGLQFLFEYFSETQRNKGNFPGRFSGRQFSNSRSEMNVSTLELGDSALYLCASSLSLGRGETQYFGPGTRLLVL.

This clone occurred a few times. The chain is built from TRBV12-3 or TRBV12-4 and TRBJ1-3; possibly TRBD1 for D (5 bases). This CDR3 region has 13 residues. V was trimmed by 10 bases and J by 4 bases, leaving 14 bases between them. In DNA form, the CDR3 reads TGTGCCACCTCAACGGGGGGAGGAAACACCATATATTTT. The encoded protein is CATSTGGGNTIYF.

The table lists this clone with a few counts. The chain combines TRBV5-4 with TRBJ1-1, with D perhaps matching TRBD1 (5 bases). The ends were cut back, 0 bases at V and 4 bases at J, with 10 bases in the middle. The germline CDR1 and CDR2 sequences are SGHNT and YYREEE (reference sequence). The CDR3 has 14 residues. The CDR3 loop is CASSLGQGGTEAFF. The CDR3 coding sequence is TGTGCCAGCAGCTTGGGGCAGGGAGGCACTGAAGCTTTCTTT.

The V gene is TRBV27, the J gene TRBJ1-1; maybe TRBD1 (5 bases). Germline lookup yields CDR1 MNHEY and CDR2 SMNVEV (reference sequence). V was pared by 2 bases and J by 1 base, with 8 bases between. The CDR3 loop spans 14 amino acids. CDR3 bases: TGTGCCAGCAGTTTAATGGGGCCGAACACTGAAGCTTTCTTT. This encodes CASSLMGPNTEAFF.

The chain couples TRBV6-6 to TRBJ2-3; possible D gene TRBD2, 5 bases. Germline-derived CDR1 and CDR2 are MNHNY and SVGAGI (reference sequence). Trimming stripped 0 bases from V and 2 bases from J, with 9 bases between. The CDR3 totals 15 residues. CDR3 DNA: TGTGCCAGCAGTTACTCGGAGCGGACCACAGATACGCAGTATTTT. Translating gives CASSYSERTTDTQYF.

The chain joins TRBV27 to TRBJ2-3; D not resolved. Germline CDR1 is MNHEY and CDR2 is SMNVEV (reference sequence). The CDR3 extends over 14 amino acids. Trimming cost V 0 bases and J 0 bases, with 4 bases left between them. The CDR3 loop is CASSLSSSTDTQYF. CDR3 coding DNA: TGTGCCAGCAGTTTATCGAGTAGCACAGATACGCAGTATTTT.

V and J are TRBV30 and TRBJ2-7, with 9 positions matching TRBD2. Germline V lookup: CDR1 GTSNPN, CDR2 SVGIG (reference sequence). The CDR3 extends over 15 amino acids. The J segment lost 1 base and the V segment lost 8 bases, leaving 12 bases of the junction unmatched. CDR3 DNA sequence: TGTGCCATTAATCTAGCGGGGACCATTTCCTACGAGCAGTACTTC. It translates to CAINLAGTISYEQYF. Variable domain in full (rest from reference TRBV30 and TRBJ2-7): SQTIHQWPATLVQPVGSPLSLECTVEGTSNPNLYWYRQAAGRGLQLLFYSVGIGQISSEVPQNLSASRPQDRQFILSSKKLLLSDSGFYLCAINLAGTISYEQYFGPGTRLTVT.

This clone was found a few times. This sequence joins TRBV2 and TRBJ2-7; maybe TRBD1 (5 bases). The ends were cut back, 8 bases at V and 4 bases at J, with 9 bases in the middle. This CDR3 has 11 amino acids. The germline CDR1 and CDR2 sequences are SNHLY and FYNNEI. CDR3 sequence reads: CASETDYEQYF. Written as DNA, the CDR3 is TGTGCCAGCGAGACAGATTACGAGCAGTACTTC.

This clone was observed once. The V gene is TRBV5-1, the J gene TRBJ2-5; TRBD2 aligns across 8 bases. Germline lookup yields CDR1 SGHRS and CDR2 YFSETQ. The CDR3 consists of 15 residues. Losses at the gene ends were 3 bases for V and 7 bases for J; bases not matched to a gene: 11. As DNA, the CDR3 is TGCGCCAGCAGCTCATCCAGCGGGGGATCTGTGACCCAGTACTTC. It specifies CASSSSSGGSVTQYF.

This sequence joins TRBV11-3 and TRBJ2-1, with 10 bases lining up with TRBD2. J lost 7 bases, V lost 2 bases, and 14 bases had no gene match. The CDR3 runs to 18 residues. CDR1 and CDR2 from the germline V gene are SGHNT and YENEEA. In nucleotides, the CDR3 is TGTGCCAGCAGCTTACTGGGGAGCGGGAGGGCGGCGGGGAATGAGCAGTTCTTC. Translation gives CASSLLGSGRAAGNEQFF.

The genes are TRBV5-5 and TRBJ2-1; 7 positions match TRBD1. Germline CDR1 is SGHKS and CDR2 is YYEKEE (reference sequence). V gave up 1 base and J gave up 6 bases; unmatched junction bases: 7. The CDR3 consists of 15 residues. The CDR3 sequence: CASSLLQGLGNEQFF. CDR3 sequence (DNA): TGTGCCAGCAGCTTGTTACAGGGGCTCGGCAATGAGCAGTTCTTC.